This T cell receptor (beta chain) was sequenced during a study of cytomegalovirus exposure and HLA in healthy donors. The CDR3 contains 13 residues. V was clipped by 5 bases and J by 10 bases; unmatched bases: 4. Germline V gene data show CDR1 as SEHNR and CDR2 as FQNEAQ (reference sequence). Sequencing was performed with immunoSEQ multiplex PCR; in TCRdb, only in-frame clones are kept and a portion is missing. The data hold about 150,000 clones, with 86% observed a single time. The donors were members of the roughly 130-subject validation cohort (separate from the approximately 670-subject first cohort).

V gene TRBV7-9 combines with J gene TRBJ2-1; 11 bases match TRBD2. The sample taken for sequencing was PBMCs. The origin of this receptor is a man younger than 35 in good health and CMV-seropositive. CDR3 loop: CASSPSGRSEQFF. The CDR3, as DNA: TGTGCCAGCAGCCCTAGCGGGAGGTCGGAGCAGTTCTTC.